This is a list of T cell receptor beta chains from one sample in a study of T cell repertoires in ileal Crohn's disease. Clones were sequenced by immunoSEQ multiplex PCR, and TCRdb holds only the in-frame ones, with some missing. This repertoire shows about 62,000 clones, around 90% found once; its top ten account for about 2%. The sample was ileal tissue. These receptors originate from an adult with Crohn's disease. Each CDR3 is given with its conserved first and last residue. The order of the fields is J gene, D gene, V gene, CDR3 DNA, CDR3 protein. The D gene is left open where the match is weak.

J: TRBJ2-7; D: -; V: TRBV7-2; DNA: TGTGCCAGCAGCCCCCGACCGTCGGGGGAGCAGTACTTC; CDR3: CASSPRPSGEQYF
J: TRBJ2-7; D: TRBD1; V: TRBV9; DNA: TGTGCCAGCAGCTCCCGGGACAGGGGGCGCGAGCAGTACTTC; CDR3: CASSSRDRGREQYF
J: TRBJ1-5; D: -; V: TRBV28; DNA: TGTGCCAGCAGTTTAGGGTCAGGCGCGAATCAGCCCCAGCATTTT; CDR3: CASSLGSGANQPQHF
J: TRBJ1-1; D: TRBD1; V: TRBV27; DNA: TGTGCCAGCGGGACAGGGGGAGGGTATTCTGAAGCTTTCTTT; CDR3: CASGTGGGYSEAFF
J: TRBJ1-1; D: -; V: TRBV7-6; DNA: TGTGCCAGCAGCTTTGTGGGGGGCACTGAAGCTTTCTTT; CDR3: CASSFVGGTEAFF
J: TRBJ1-1; D: -; V: TRBV11-2; DNA: TGTGCCAGCAGCTTAGGGTCAGGGGACACTGAAGCTTTCTTT; CDR3: CASSLGSGDTEAFF
J: TRBJ1-5; D: TRBD1; V: TRBV7-2; DNA: TGTGCCAGCAGCTTACGGCGGACAGGCGATCAGCCCCAGCATTTT; CDR3: CASSLRRTGDQPQHF
J: TRBJ1-6; D: -; V: TRBV5-8; DNA: TGTGCCAGCAGCTTGTGGGGGGGGATTTTGTCACCCCTCCACTTT; CDR3: CASSLWGGILSPLHF
J: TRBJ2-3; D: TRBD2; V: TRBV29-1; DNA: TGCAGCGGCCGGACCGGGACTAGCTCTGCCGATACGCAGTATTTT; CDR3: CSGRTGTSSADTQYF
J: TRBJ1-2; D: TRBD1; V: TRBV11-2; DNA: TGTGCCAGCAGCACAGACAGGGTCTCCAACACCTTC; CDR3: CASSTDRVSNTF
J: TRBJ1-4; D: -; V: TRBV27; DNA: TGTGCCAGCAGTTTGAGGAGGCACGTCACTAATGAAAAACTGTTTTTT; CDR3: CASSLRRHVTNEKLFF
J: TRBJ2-2; D: -; V: TRBV11-3; DNA: TGTGCCAGCAGCTTACAGGTTCAGGGCACCGGGGAGCTGTTTTTT; CDR3: CASSLQVQGTGELFF